The 11 T cell receptor beta chains in this list originate from one sample, sequenced in a study of identical twins. TCRdb recomputed calls from the 5' RACE reads with MiXCR, one row per CDR3 protein. This sample yields around 340,000 distinct CDR3 sequences, of which 9% to 10% are seen a single time; roughly 8.9% belongs to the top ten. The sequenced sample was naive T cells sorted from blood. The receptors derive from a woman in her forties or fifties in good health.

There are a few counts of this clonotype. In DNA form, the CDR3 reads TGTGCCACCAGTGATCCCGCGCGAGGTCCGGCCGAGCAGTACTTC. Amino acid sequence: CATSDPARGPAEQYF. The gene calls are TRBV24-1 and TRBJ2-7, with D unresolved. CDR1 KGHDR and CDR2 SFDVKD come from the germline V gene. Trimming stripped 3 bases from V and 6 bases from J, with 17 bases between. The CDR3 contains 15 residues.

The genes are TRBV5-6 and TRBJ1-1, with TRBD1 matching 7 bases. CDR3 size: 13 residues. After removal of 5 bases from V and 8 bases from J, the junction contained 9 bases not matched to a gene. CDR1 and CDR2 from the germline V gene are SGHDT and YYEEEE. The CDR3 bases are TGTGCCAGCAGATACAGGGGACTTCAGGAAGCTTTCTTT. Translation: CASRYRGLQEAFF.

This clonotype was recorded at least ten times. The V gene is TRBV5-1, the J gene TRBJ2-5; D uncertain. The germline V and J ends were trimmed by 3 bases and 2 bases, with 5 bases remaining between them. This CDR3 is built from 12 residues. Germline V gene data show CDR1 as SGHRS and CDR2 as YFSETQ. CDR3 coding DNA: TGCGCCAGCAGCTACTATCAAGAGACCCAGTACTTC. Its translation: CASSYYQETQYF.

This clonotype appeared many times. The V and J genes are TRBV24-1 and TRBJ2-1; D call uncertain. CDR3 length equals 12 residues. Germline V gives CDR1 KGHDR, CDR2 SFDVKD. Trimming took 2 bases from V and 4 from J, leaving 2 bases between them. For the CDR3, the DNA is TGTGCCACCAGTGATTCATACAATGAGCAGTTCTTC. Translating it yields CATSDSYNEQFF.

V gene TRBV27 combines with J gene TRBJ1-3; D call uncertain. Between the trimmed V and J ends, which lost 4 bases and 4 bases, there was a span of 8 bases. This CDR3 spans 13 amino acids. Germline-derived CDR1 and CDR2 are MNHEY and SMNVEV (reference sequence). CDR3 nucleotides: TGTGCCAGCAGTTCAGTGTCGGGAAACACCATATATTTT. It translates to CASSSVSGNTIYF.

This clonotype was observed many times. The J gene is TRBJ2-1, the V gene TRBV12-3 or TRBV12-4; D unclear. The CDR3 sequence is 15 residues long. Trimming removed 4 bases from V and 2 bases from J, with 12 bases in between. CDR3 bases: TGTGCCAGCAGTTCATATTTGGTAACCTACAATGAGCAGTTCTTC. This translates into CASSSYLVTYNEQFF.

This clonotype was picked up one time. V is TRBV7-9 and J is TRBJ2-3; D is unclear. V shed 2 bases and J shed 0 bases, with 9 bases lying between them. Germline lookup yields CDR1 SEHNR and CDR2 FQNEAQ (reference sequence). The CDR3 runs to 15 residues. The CDR3 sequence is CASSLTSWSTDTQYF. As DNA, the CDR3 is TGTGCCAGCAGCTTAACCAGCTGGAGCACAGATACGCAGTATTTT.

This clonotype has at least ten counts. The chain carries TRBV5-1 and TRBJ2-5; the D is unclear. Germline loops: CDR1 SGHRS, CDR2 YFSETQ. This CDR3 has 14 residues. Deletions cut 3 bases from V and 2 bases from J, with 11 bases between. For the CDR3, the DNA is TGCGCCAGCAGCTCACGGCGGAATCAAGAGACCCAGTACTTC. This sequence encodes CASSSRRNQETQYF.

This clonotype was observed a handful of times. The chain couples TRBV7-9 to TRBJ2-2; 8 nucleotides align to TRBD1. This CDR3 contains 15 residues. Germline CDR1 and CDR2: SEHNR and FQNEAQ (reference sequence). V trimming: 7 bases; J trimming: 1 base; junction bases outside the gene matches: 5. The DNA of the CDR3 is TGTGCCAGCACAGGACAGGGCGAGAACACCGGGGAGCTGTTTTTT. Residues: CASTGQGENTGELFF.

Only a few counts were recorded for this clonotype. The V gene is TRBV7-2, the J gene TRBJ2-7; tentatively, D is TRBD2 (5 bases). The V end lost 3 bases, the J end lost 4 bases, and 13 bases lay between the germline ends. Germline CDR1 and CDR2: SGHTA and FQGNSA. The CDR3 extends over 14 amino acids. CDR3: CASSFTGKGYEQYF. The CDR3 DNA reads as TGTGCCAGCAGCTTCACGGGAAAGGGTTACGAGCAGTACTTC.

The chain is built from TRBV20-1 and TRBJ2-7; D ambiguous. Germline CDR1 is DFQATT and CDR2 is SNEGSKA (reference sequence). Between the trimmed V and J ends, which lost 4 bases and 4 bases, there was a span of 14 bases. This CDR3 is built from 13 residues. This CDR3 reads CSAKGPPRYEQYF. The CDR3 nucleotides read TGCAGTGCTAAAGGACCTCCTCGGTACGAGCAGTACTTC.